This TCR beta chain was recorded in a study of identical twins (dated by TCRdb to about 2016). With regard to the full study: To test whether fetal clonotypes persist, this study deep-sequenced TCR alpha and beta repertoires from monozygotic twins, from unrelated adults of various ages, and from cord blood. To rule out contamination, replicate twin experiments were performed at different times with different library preparation protocols.

General study outcomes and caveats: Fewer insertions were carried by abundant cord blood beta clonotypes; a weaker similar trend was observed in young adult naive repertoires, while no such trend was observed in memory repertoires. Because the same donors could not be followed over many years, the conclusions depended on cross-sectional statistical analysis. Recombination models systematically underestimated out-of-frame TCR alpha sharing in monozygotic twins but agreed with sharing between unrelated individuals. Zero-insertion analyses could be partly confounded by invariant T cells such as MAIT and iNKT, though diverse VJ usage argued against such confounding for most clonotypes. A weaker excess of twin sharing was found in beta out-of-frame sequences because the signal-to-noise ratio was lowered by fewer shared sequences. Compared with coincidental sharing between unrelated individuals, out-of-frame TCR alpha sequences shared between twins had an excess of sequences with low generation probability.

All donors were healthy Caucasians. Three unrelated non-twin adults were also sequenced: a male aged 18 to 30, a male aged 50 to 59 and a female aged 50 to 59. Miltenyi CD45RO+ enrichment and human naive T-cell isolation kits were used to isolate memory (CD45RO+) and naive T cells from PBMC. Library prep was done by 5' RACE. The data were produced on an Illumina HiSeq 2000. A universal primer binding site was added through template switching, and the final cDNA carried a unique molecular identifier so that TCR cDNA molecules could be counted accurately. Specific primers in the conserved constant-segment region were used to synthesize first-strand cDNA for the TCR alpha and beta chains. To control for contamination, each cDNA library was double barcoded with a SMART-Mk sample barcode plus Illumina barcodes. Two successive PCR steps introduced TruSeq adapter sequences along with Illumina sample barcodes. The Illumina HiSeq platform was used with custom primers to sequence TCR alpha and beta cDNA libraries. In the paper's pipeline: Unique molecular identifiers were extracted from raw reads with MiGEC, and CDR3 positions were determined with MiXCR. For each individual, recombination models were inferred using an EM algorithm with the repgenHMM and IGoR tools. The tcR package in R was used for shared clonotype analysis, with sharing normalized by the product of cloneset sizes. Out-of-frame nonproductive sequences were analyzed to study raw recombination free of thymic and clonal selection effects. The public sequencing data were trimmed at Q25 with fastp and processed into clonotypes with MiXCR by TCRdb, which kept only in-frame beta chains. Rows merge per CDR3 protein into single entries with the most common DNA and genes. In this record, the V and J calls reflect TCRdb's handling and not the investigators' own analysis. Across this sample there are 400,000 or so distinct CDR3 sequences, with approximately 10% seen only once. The biggest ten clones account for over 7% of the sample.

This clonotype was seen more than once but under ten times. The clone's antigen remains unknown. Base qualities are not provided; no much larger clone lies one nucleotide away. Counted from cysteine to phenylalanine, this CDR3 has 14 amino acids. The entry retains the CDR3 DNA only, 42 bases that are in frame from base 1. V has 6 bases trimmed and J has 7 bases trimmed; junction bases matching no gene number 7. The germline V gene (reference sequence) supplies CDR1 LNHNV and CDR2 YYDKDF. The sequenced sample was naive T cells sorted from blood. The meaning of the sample's cell subset or site label: cells isolated with a human naive T-cell isolation kit. The clonotype was recovered from a woman aged 50 to 60 in good health. The chain uses TRBV15 and TRBJ1-4; 8 bases in between match TRBD1. The DNA is as follows: TGTGCCACCAGTCCCGGACAGGGCGCTGAAAAACTGTTTTTT. This codes for CATSPGQGAEKLFF.